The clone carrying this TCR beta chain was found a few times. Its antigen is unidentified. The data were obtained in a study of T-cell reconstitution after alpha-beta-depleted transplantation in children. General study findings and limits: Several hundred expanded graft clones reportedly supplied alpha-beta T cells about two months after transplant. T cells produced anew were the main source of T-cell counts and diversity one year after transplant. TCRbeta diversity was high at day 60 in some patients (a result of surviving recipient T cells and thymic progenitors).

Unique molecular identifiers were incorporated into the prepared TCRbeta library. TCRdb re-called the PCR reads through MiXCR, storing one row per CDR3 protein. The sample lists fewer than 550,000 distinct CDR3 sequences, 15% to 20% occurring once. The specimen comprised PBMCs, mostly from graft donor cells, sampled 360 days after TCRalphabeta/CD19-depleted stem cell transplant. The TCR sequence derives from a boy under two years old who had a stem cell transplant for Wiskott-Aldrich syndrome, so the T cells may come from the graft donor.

The CDR3 DNA reads as TGTGCCAGCAGCCTCTTGGCAGACTATAATTCACCCCTCCACTTT. Protein: CASSLLADYNSPLHF. The chain combines TRBV3-1 with TRBJ1-6; the D is unclear. Trimming stripped 4 bases from V and 3 bases from J, with 10 bases between. The CDR3 has 15 residues. Germline CDR1 is LGHDT and CDR2 is YNNKEL (reference sequence).